A single sample gave rise to the 8 T cell receptor beta chains below, sequenced in a study of CD8 T cells in Susac syndrome. Random hexamers primed reverse transcription of roughly 0.5 to 1 ug RNA. TCRdb processed the immunoSEQ multiplex PCR reads anew with MiXCR; each CDR3 protein has one entry. The top ten clones hold about 0.12% of a sample with about 440,000 distinct CDR3 sequences, 75% to 90% of them seen once. Sequencing was carried out using CD8+ T cells from PBMCs. The origin of the receptors is a human donor with multiple sclerosis.

In its sample, this clonotype was seen a few times. The chain uses TRBV27 and TRBJ2-3; 11 bases map to TRBD2. V was clipped by 5 bases and J by 1 base; unmatched bases: 2. CDR1 and CDR2 from the germline V gene are MNHEY and SMNVEV (reference sequence). The CDR3 totals 15 residues. Here the CDR3 DNA reads TGTGCCAGCAGTGTACTAGCGGGGGGCACAGATACGCAGTATTTT. This encodes CASSVLAGGTDTQYF.

A few counts support this clonotype. The J gene is TRBJ2-7, the V gene TRBV19; a weak D match, TRBD1 (5 bases). The germline V gene has CDR1 LNHDA and CDR2 SQIVND (reference sequence). The CDR3 has 13 amino acids. V was trimmed by 5 bases and J by 1 base, leaving 9 bases between them. The CDR3 coding sequence is TGTGCCAGTAGTTCGGACATATCCTACGAGCAGTACTTC. It yields the protein CASSSDISYEQYF. Full variable domain (missing parts from reference TRBV19 and TRBJ2-7): DGGITQSPKYLFRKEGQNVTLSCEQNLNHDAMYWYRQDPGQGLRLIYYSQIVNDFQKGDIAEGYSVSREKKESFPLTVTSAQKNPTAFYLCASSSDISYEQYFGPGTRLTVT.

This rearrangement joins TRBV6-1 to TRBJ2-1, with D uncertain. CDR3 length equals 11 residues. From germline, CDR1 is MNHNS and CDR2 SASEGT. V was shortened by 10 bases and J by 4 bases, with 8 bases between the two germline ends. CDR3 in DNA: TGTGCCACCTCCCAATACAATGAGCAGTTCTTC. This gives the protein CATSQYNEQFF.

CDR3 sequence reads: CASSPGTGWTDTQYF. The DNA for the CDR3 is TGTGCCAGCAGCCCCGGGACAGGGTGGACAGATACGCAGTATTTT. This chain uses TRBV27 with TRBJ2-3; TRBD1 matches 9 bases. The CDR3 totals 15 residues. The V gene end was trimmed by 6 bases and the J gene end by 3 bases; junction bases not matched to a gene: 7. Germline V gene data show CDR1 as MNHEY and CDR2 as SMNVEV (reference sequence).

This clonotype was seen a few times. The gene calls are TRBV3-1 and TRBJ2-7, with 7 nucleotides matching TRBD2. This CDR3 is 13 amino acids long. After removal of 5 bases from V and 4 bases from J, the junction contained 5 bases not matched to a gene. The germline V gene has CDR1 LGHDT and CDR2 YNNKEL (reference sequence). CDR3 sequence (DNA): TGTGCCAGCAGCGAAGGACTAGGGTACGAGCAGTACTTC. The encoded protein is CASSEGLGYEQYF.

The chain employs TRBV27 and TRBJ2-4; D may correspond to TRBD1 or TRBD2 (5 bases each). Germline-derived CDR1 and CDR2 are MNHEY and SMNVEV (reference sequence). This CDR3 contains 12 residues. V was clipped by 5 bases and J by 9 bases, with 11 bases between them. For the CDR3, the DNA is TGTGCCAGCAGTCCGTCTGGGGGCATTCAGTACTTC. Encoded protein: CASSPSGGIQYF.

The chain links TRBV27 to TRBJ1-1, with D possibly TRBD1 on 6 matching bases. The CDR3 extends over 17 amino acids. The germline gives CDR1 MNHEY, CDR2 SMNVEV (reference sequence). V shed 3 bases and J shed 0 bases, with 17 bases lying between them. The chain's CDR3 is CASSLNRAKFMNTEAFF. In nucleotides, the CDR3 is TGTGCCAGCAGTTTGAACAGGGCTAAATTCATGAACACTGAAGCTTTCTTT.

V and J are TRBV28 and TRBJ2-7; D is perhaps TRBD1 or TRBD2 (5 bases each). Trimming left V 3 bases short and J 5 bases short, with 14 bases between. The CDR3 is 14 amino acids. The germline gives CDR1 MDHEN, CDR2 SYDVKM. The CDR3 reads CASSFHPGQHEQYF. The CDR3 coding sequence is TGTGCCAGCAGTTTTCATCCGGGGCAGCACGAGCAGTACTTC.